This T cell receptor (beta chain) was observed in a study of blood T cell repertoires in COVID-19. Study-wide background: COVID-19 samples collected from the United States, Italy and Spain covered acute and convalescent phases. PBMCs, B-cell-depleted T cells, or T cells provided the cDNA or gDNA that made up the material.

In germline, CDR1 is SGHRS, CDR2 YFSETQ. Trimming left V 4 bases short and J 5 bases short, with 18 bases between. CDR3 length equals 15 residues. Methods used by the authors: Counts of nucleated cells, estimated from reference gene primer amplification, were obtained. Generated by immunoSEQ multiplex PCR, the TCRdb table keeps only in-frame clones and is missing some. V and J calls and clone size are as listed in that table; D and trimming were resolved from the DNA. The profile shows more than 65,000 clones, about four fifths of them singletons. The chain uses TRBV5-1 and TRBJ1-2; tentatively, D is TRBD1 (6 bases). The sequence came from a man aged 45-60 years with acute or convalescent COVID-19. Sequenced: peripheral blood. CDR3: CASSISGDSLYGYTF. The CDR3 DNA is TGCGCCAGCAGCATTTCAGGGGATTCCCTATATGGCTACACCTTC. The complete variable domain, with remaining parts taken from reference TRBV5-1 and TRBJ1-2, reads KAGVTQTPRYLIKTRGQQVTLSCSPISGHRSVSWYQQTPGQGLQFLFEYFSETQRNKGNFPGRFSGRQFSNSRSEMNVSTLELGDSALYLCASSISGDSLYGYTFGSGTRLTVV.